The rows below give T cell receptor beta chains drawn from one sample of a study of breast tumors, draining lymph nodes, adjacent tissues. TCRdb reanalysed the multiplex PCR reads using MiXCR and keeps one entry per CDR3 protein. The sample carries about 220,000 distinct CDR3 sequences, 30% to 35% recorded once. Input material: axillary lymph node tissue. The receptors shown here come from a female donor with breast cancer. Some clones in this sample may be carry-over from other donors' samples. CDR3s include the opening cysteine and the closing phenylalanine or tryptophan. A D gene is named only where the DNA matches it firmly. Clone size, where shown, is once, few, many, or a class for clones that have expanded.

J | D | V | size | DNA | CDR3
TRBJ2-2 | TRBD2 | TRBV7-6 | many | TGTGCCAGCAGCTTAGACCCTAGCGGGGGGACGGGAACCGGGGAGCTGTTTTTT | CASSLDPSGGTGTGELFF
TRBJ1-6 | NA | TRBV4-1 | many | TGCGCCAGCAGCCATACAGCAGATAATTCACCCCTCCACTTT | CASSHTADNSPLHF
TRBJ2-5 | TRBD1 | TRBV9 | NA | TGTGCCAGCAGCGAGGGACAGGGGCACAATCAGCCCCAGTACTTC | CASSEGQGHNQPQYF
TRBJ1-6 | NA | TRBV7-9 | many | TGTGCCAGCAGCGCCCCGGGCTTAGGAAATTCACCCCTCCACTTT | CASSAPGLGNSPLHF
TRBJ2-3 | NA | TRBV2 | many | TGTGCCAGCAGTGATCTACTGAGCACAGATACGCAGTATTTT | CASSDLLSTDTQYF
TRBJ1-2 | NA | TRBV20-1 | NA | TGCAGTGCTAGAGAACGGATCTATGGCTCCACCTTC | CSARERIYGSTF
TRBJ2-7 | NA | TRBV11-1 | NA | TGTGCCAGCAGCTTTGGTTCCCCCGCTGGAGACTACGAGCAGTACTTC | CASSFGSPAGDYEQYF
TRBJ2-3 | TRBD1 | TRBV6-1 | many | TGTGCCAGCAGGGAGACAGGGCGATTCCAGTATTTT | CASRETGRFQYF
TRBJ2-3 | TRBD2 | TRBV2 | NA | TGTGCCAGCAGGAAAAGCGGGGGCCCCTACGAGCAGTATTTT | CASRKSGGPYEQYF
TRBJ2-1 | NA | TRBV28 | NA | TGTGCCAGCAGTTTCCAAGATACCCACAATGAGCAGTTCTTC | CASSFQDTHNEQFF
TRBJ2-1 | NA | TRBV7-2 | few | TGTGCCAGCAGCTTAGTCCCGGGGCCTCCCAATGAGCAGCTCTTC | CASSLVPGPPNEQLF
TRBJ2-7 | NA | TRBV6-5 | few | TGTGCCAGCAGTTACTCGTTCCGGACCGGTGAGCAGTACTTC | CASSYSFRTGEQYF
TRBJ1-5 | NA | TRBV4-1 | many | TGCGCCAGCAGCCACTCTCAGGGGACGCCCCAGCATTTT | CASSHSQGTPQHF
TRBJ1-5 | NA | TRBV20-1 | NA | TGCAGTGCTAGCAGCCAAGACAGGAATCAGCCCCAGCATTTT | CSASSQDRNQPQHF
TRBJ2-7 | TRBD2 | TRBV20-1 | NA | TGCAGTGCGCCTAGCGGGAGAGGGGTCTACGAGCAGTACTTC | CSAPSGRGVYEQYF
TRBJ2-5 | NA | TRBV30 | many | TGTGCCTGGTCGACTAGTTTGGAGACCCAGTACTTC | CAWSTSLETQYF
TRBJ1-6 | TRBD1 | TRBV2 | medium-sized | TGTGCCAGCAGTGAACGGGACAGGGGGCGCGGACCCCTCCACTTT | CASSERDRGRGPLHF
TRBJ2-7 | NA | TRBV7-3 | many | TGTGCCAGCGCCCCGGCATCCGGGACACAAAGCTACGAGCAGTACTTC | CASAPASGTQSYEQYF
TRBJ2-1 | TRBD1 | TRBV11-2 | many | TGTGCCAGCAGCCTAAGACAGGGGGCCTCCTACAATGAGCAGTTCTTC | CASSLRQGASYNEQFF
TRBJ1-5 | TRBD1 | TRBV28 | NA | TGTGCCGGCAGCCCCACAGGGGAAAGGCAGCCCCAGCATTTT | CAGSPTGERQPQHF
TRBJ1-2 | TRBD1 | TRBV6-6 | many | TGTGCCAGCAGTACGGACAGGGGCTATGGCTACACCTTC | CASSTDRGYGYTF
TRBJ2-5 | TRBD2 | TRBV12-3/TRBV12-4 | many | TGTGCCAGCAGTGTACGGGGGGGCGGGACCCAGTACTTC | CASSVRGGGTQYF
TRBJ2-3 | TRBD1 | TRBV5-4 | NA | TGTGCCAGCAGCCCCCGGGGACAGGGGGGAGATACGCAGTATTTT | CASSPRGQGGDTQYF
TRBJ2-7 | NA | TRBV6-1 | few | TGTGCCAGCATGGAAGCGGGCGAATCCTACGAGCAGTACTTC | CASMEAGESYEQYF
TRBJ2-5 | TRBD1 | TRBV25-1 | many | TGTGCCAGCGGGGGGGACAGGGCTTTTGGGGAGACCCAGTACTTC | CASGGDRAFGETQYF
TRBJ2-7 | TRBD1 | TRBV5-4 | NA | TGTGCCAGCAGCCAGCTGTCCCGGGACAGGGTCGGGTACGAGCAGTACTTC | CASSQLSRDRVGYEQYF
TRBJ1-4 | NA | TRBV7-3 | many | TGTGCCAGCAGCTTAGTCTGGGGGGCAAGGGAAAAACTGTTTTTT | CASSLVWGAREKLFF
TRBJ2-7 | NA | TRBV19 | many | TGTGCCAGTAGTATCGGGGTAAGCTCCTACGAGCAGTACTTC | CASSIGVSSYEQYF
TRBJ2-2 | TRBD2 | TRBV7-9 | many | TGTGCCAGCAGCTCAAGGGCGGGAGGTTGGAACACCGGGGAGCTGTTTTTT | CASSSRAGGWNTGELFF
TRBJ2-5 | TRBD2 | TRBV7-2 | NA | TGTGCCAGCAGCTTATCACTAGCGGGGGGTCAAGAGACCCAGTACTTC | CASSLSLAGGQETQYF
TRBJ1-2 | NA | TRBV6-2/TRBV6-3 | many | TGTGCCAGCAGTTACTCTCGGACATCCTCCTATGGCTACACCTTC | CASSYSRTSSYGYTF
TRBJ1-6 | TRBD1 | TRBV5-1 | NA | TGCGCCACCACCGGGACAGGGAGGTCACCCCTCCACTTT | CATTGTGRSPLHF
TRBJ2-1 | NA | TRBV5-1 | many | TGCGCCAGCAGCTTGGACCCCGGGACACCATACAATGAGCAGTTCTTC | CASSLDPGTPYNEQFF
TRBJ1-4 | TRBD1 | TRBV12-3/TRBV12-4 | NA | TGTGCCAGCAGGGCAGGACAGGGGATGAGAAATGAAAAACTGTTTTTT | CASRAGQGMRNEKLFF
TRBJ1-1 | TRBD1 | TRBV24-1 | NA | TGTGCCACCAGGGGACAGTCGAACACTGAAGCTTTCTTT | CATRGQSNTEAFF
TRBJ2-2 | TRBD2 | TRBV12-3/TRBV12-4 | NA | TGTGCCAGCAAGGGGACTAGGGACACCGGGGAGCTGTTTTTT | CASKGTRDTGELFF
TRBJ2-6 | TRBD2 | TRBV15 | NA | TGTGCCACCAGCAGAGCCCTAGCGGGAGTCCTGACTTTC | CATSRALAGVLTF
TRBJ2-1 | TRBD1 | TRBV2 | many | TGTGCCAGCACCCGCGGGACAGGGGGCTTCGATGAGCAGTTCTTC | CASTRGTGGFDEQFF
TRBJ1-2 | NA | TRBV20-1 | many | TGCAGTGCTAGAGATCTGAGATTCTATGGCTACACCTTC | CSARDLRFYGYTF
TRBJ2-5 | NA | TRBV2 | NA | TGTGCCAGCAGGGGGAGTTGGCAGCCCCAGTACTTC | CASRGSWQPQYF
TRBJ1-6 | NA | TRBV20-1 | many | TGCAGTGCAACCTCTGACAGTCTTAATTCACCCCTCCACTTT | CSATSDSLNSPLHF
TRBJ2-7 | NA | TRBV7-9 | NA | TGTGCCAGCAGCTTAGGATCCGGGCCAGCGAGCTCCTACGAGCAGTACTTC | CASSLGSGPASSYEQYF
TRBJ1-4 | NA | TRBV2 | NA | TGTGCCAGCTCAAGCGGGAGGGGCGGCAATGAAAAACTGTTTTTT | CASSSGRGGNEKLFF
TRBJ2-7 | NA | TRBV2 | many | TGTGCCATGACGGGGGAGAGCTCCTACGAGCAGTACTTC | CAMTGESSYEQYF
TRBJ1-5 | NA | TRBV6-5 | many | TGTGCCAGCAGTTCCCTAGGGCGTGACCAGCCCCAGCATTTT | CASSSLGRDQPQHF
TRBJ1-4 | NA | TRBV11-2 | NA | TGTGCCAGCAGCTTCGGGGGAAATGAAAAACTGGATTTT | CASSFGGNEKLDF
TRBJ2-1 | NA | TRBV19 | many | TGTGCCAGTAGCACCAGGAGTGGCGCGGGGAACAATGAGCAGTTCTTC | CASSTRSGAGNNEQFF
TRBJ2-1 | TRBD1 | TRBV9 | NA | TGTGCCAGCAGCGCCGGGACAGGGGGGCTAGAGCAGTCCTTC | CASSAGTGGLEQSF